This T cell receptor (beta chain) was retrieved from a study of T cell responses to AZD1222 COVID-19 vaccine. The method was immunoSEQ multiplex PCR; TCRdb's version includes in-frame clones alone and lacks a portion of them. The data hold around 78,000 clones, with 85% to 90% observed a single time. The CDR3 loop spans 13 amino acids. CDR1 LGHNA and CDR2 YSLEER come from the germline V gene. Germline trimming cut 5 bases from V and 9 bases from J; bases unmatched to any gene: 3. Concerning this clone: Its antigen is unidentified.

Findings of the study overall: Across spike, vaccine-associated CD4 TCRs were found, dominant at 160-218 and 743-854. Donors skewed white British and female; clonal diversity was possibly underestimated.

The sequence derives from an adult who received the AZD1222 COVID-19 vaccine. The chain recombines TRBV4-3 with TRBJ2-2; 10 bases are a match to TRBD2. This specimen was peripheral blood, taken 28 days after the second AZD1222 dose. This chain's CDR3 is CASSWGLARELFF. The CDR3 DNA follows: TGCGCCAGCAGCTGGGGACTAGCGAGGGAGCTGTTTTTT.